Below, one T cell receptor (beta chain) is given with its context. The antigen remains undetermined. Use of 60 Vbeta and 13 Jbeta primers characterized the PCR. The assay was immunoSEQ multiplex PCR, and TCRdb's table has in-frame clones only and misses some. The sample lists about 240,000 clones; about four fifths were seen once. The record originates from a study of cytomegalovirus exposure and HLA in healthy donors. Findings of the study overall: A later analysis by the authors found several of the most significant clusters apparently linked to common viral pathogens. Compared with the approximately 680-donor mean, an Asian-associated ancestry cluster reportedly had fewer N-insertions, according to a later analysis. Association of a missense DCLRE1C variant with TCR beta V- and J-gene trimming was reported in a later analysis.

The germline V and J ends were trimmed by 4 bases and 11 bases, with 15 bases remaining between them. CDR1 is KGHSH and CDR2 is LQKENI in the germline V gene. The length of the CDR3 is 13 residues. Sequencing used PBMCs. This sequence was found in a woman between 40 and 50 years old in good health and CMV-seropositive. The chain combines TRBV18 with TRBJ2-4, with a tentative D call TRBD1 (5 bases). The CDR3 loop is CASSLDGQGLQYF. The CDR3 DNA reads TGTGCCAGCTCACTCGATGGGCAGGGCCTTCAGTACTTC.